This T cell receptor beta chain was found in a study of shared clonotypes between healthy human individuals. Naive CD8 cells comprised CD45RO-negative, CCR7-positively selected cells, excluding terminally differentiated effector memory CD45RA+ cells. A note on this clone: Different DNA sequences within this sample yield the same CDR3.

CDR3 length: 11 amino acids. Trimming took off 5 bases at V and 4 bases at J, with 8 bases between the two ends. CDR1 SQVTM and CDR2 ANQGSEA come from the germline V gene. Data came from immunoSEQ multiplex PCR; TCRdb stores just in-frame clones and leaves some out. The profile shows about 2.2 million clones, around 95% of them singletons. This receptor was taken from a man aged 18 to 30 in good health. Some clones in this sample may be carry-over from other donors' samples. Sample: naive CD8+ T cells from PBMCs. This chain uses TRBV29-1 with TRBJ1-2, with D uncertain. The CDR3 coding sequence is TGCAGCGTTCGTTCGCTCTATGGCTACACCTTC. Residues: CSVRSLYGYTF.